This T cell receptor (beta chain) was obtained from a study of T-cell memory formation after mild COVID-19. At the level of the study: There were largely donor-specific TCR clusters. General study findings and limits: Clonal second-wave expansions that peaked on day 37 had unconfirmed SARS-CoV-2 specificity.

TCRdb re-derived calls from the 5' RACE reads in MiXCR, one entry per CDR3 protein. Of fewer than 95,000 distinct CDR3 sequences in the sample, approximately 16% were seen once. J was trimmed by 7 bases and V by 3 bases; bases with no gene match: 5. The V gene's germline CDR1 is SGHTA and CDR2 FQGNSA. The CDR3 consists of 15 residues. In regard to this clonotype: The target antigen is unknown.

This chain connects TRBV7-2 to TRBJ2-1; 11 bases match TRBD1. Sequencing was carried out using PBMCs or a T cell subset sorted from them (not recorded which). The sequence was obtained from a man between 18 and 35 years old who had mild COVID-19 (a few samples of this study predate the infection). Cell type and time point are not known. The CDR3 DNA reads as TGTGCCAGCAGCTTCGGGACAGGGGGATCGAATGAGCAGTTCTTC. Translating gives CASSFGTGGSNEQFF.